This T cell receptor (beta chain) was sequenced during a study of early T cells in non-severe SARS-CoV-2 infection. The wider study: Chains from this unsorted whole-blood bulk RNA could not be paired.

Individual cDNA molecules were tagged with unique molecular identifiers, the study reported. TCRdb ran MiXCR on the 5' RACE reads and lists one entry per CDR3 protein. The table lists 60,000 to 65,000 distinct CDR3 sequences, 8.5% to 9.5% of them singletons. Trimming left V 2 bases short and J 4 bases short, with 12 bases between. Germline V lookup: CDR1 SGHKS, CDR2 YYEKEE (reference sequence). The CDR3 has 15 residues. The chain is built from TRBV5-5 and TRBJ2-2; D remains ambiguous. The sequencing sample was made of whole blood. The clonotype comes from an adult who was a healthcare worker with PCR-confirmed SARS-CoV-2 infection or an uninfected control (not recorded which). The CDR3 region is CASSFLGFGTGELFF. CDR3 in DNA: TGTGCCAGCAGCTTTTTGGGGTTCGGCACCGGGGAGCTGTTTTTT.